The rows below give T cell receptor beta chains drawn from one sample of a study of PD-1 blockade in classical Hodgkin lymphoma. TCRdb's table, derived via immunoSEQ multiplex PCR, lists solely in-frame clones and lacks some. The sample records 28,000 or so clones, about 67% being singletons. Sequences were derived from peripheral blood mononuclear cells (PBMCs), sampled before the second cycle of nivolumab. These receptors all stem from a human donor with classical Hodgkin lymphoma. The CDR3 runs from the conserved cysteine through the conserved F or W. Fields, in order: D gene, J gene, V gene, clone size, CDR3 protein, CDR3 DNA. The D gene is left open where the match is weak. A row's size may be missing; if present it is once, few, many or a size class.

-,TRBJ2-3,TRBV2,-,CASTRGTDTQYF,TGTGCCAGCACGAGGGGGACAGATACGCAGTATTTT
TRBD1,TRBJ2-2,TRBV30,-,CASRTSGTANTGELFF,TGTGCCTCCAGAACTTCCGGGACAGCGAACACCGGGGAGCTGTTTTTT
TRBD1,TRBJ1-2,TRBV18,-,CASSPPTGNYGYTF,TGTGCCAGCTCACCACCGACAGGGAACTATGGCTACACCTTC
-,TRBJ2-6,TRBV5-4,once,CASSLRQSSGANVLTF,TGTGCCAGCAGCTTGAGACAGAGCTCTGGGGCCAACGTCCTGACTTTC
-,TRBJ2-7,TRBV19,few,CASSGRYEQYF,TGTGCCAGTAGTGGTCGGTACGAGCAGTACTTC
TRBD2,TRBJ2-7,TRBV11-3,few,CASSPGTSGEQYF,TGTGCCAGCAGCCCCGGGACTAGCGGCGAGCAGTACTTC
-,TRBJ1-2,TRBV29-1,-,CSVGGGNYGYTF,TGCAGCGTTGGCGGAGGTAACTATGGCTACACCTTC
TRBD2,TRBJ2-3,TRBV9,-,CASSASGRAGTDTQYF,TGTGCCAGCAGCGCAAGCGGGAGGGCCGGCACAGATACGCAGTATTTT
TRBD1,TRBJ2-7,TRBV9,few,CASSAGTGLHEQYF,TGTGCCAGCAGCGCCGGGACAGGGCTCCACGAGCAGTACTTC
TRBD1,TRBJ1-4,TRBV5-4,-,CASSPTGVPGEKLFF,TGTGCCAGCAGCCCGACAGGGGTTCCAGGTGAAAAACTGTTTTTT
-,TRBJ1-1,TRBV28,-,CASSLVVRDTEAFF,TGTGCCAGCAGTTTAGTCGTCCGGGACACTGAAGCTTTCTTT
-,TRBJ2-5,TRBV7-9,-,CASSPSLPQETQYF,TGTGCCAGCAGCCCTTCCCTCCCCCAAGAGACCCAGTACTTC
TRBD1,TRBJ1-2,TRBV6-1,-,CASSTQRTGSYGYTF,TGTGCCAGCAGTACCCAGCGGACAGGGAGCTATGGCTACACCTTC
-,TRBJ2-5,TRBV12-5,-,CASGLVRGEGETQYF,TGTGCTAGTGGTTTGGTACGGGGAGAGGGAGAGACCCAGTACTTC
-,TRBJ2-7,TRBV6-5,-,CASSYSNRGRAYEQYF,TGTGCCAGCAGTTACTCGAATAGAGGAAGGGCCTACGAGCAGTACTTC
-,TRBJ2-5,TRBV2,-,CASRGVPQETQYF,TGTGCCAGCAGGGGCGTCCCCCAAGAGACCCAGTACTTC
-,TRBJ2-2,TRBV11-2,once,CASSLAGRGNTGELFF,TGTGCCAGCAGCTTAGCGGGGCGGGGGAACACCGGGGAGCTGTTTTTT
TRBD1,TRBJ2-3,TRBV10-3,few,CAISESKGAGTDTQYF,TGTGCCATCAGTGAGTCGAAGGGGGCGGGCACAGATACGCAGTATTTT
TRBD2,TRBJ2-1,TRBV5-1,-,CASSLLLAGSGNEQFF,TGCGCCAGCAGCTTACTTTTAGCGGGGTCAGGCAATGAGCAGTTCTTC
TRBD1,TRBJ1-2,TRBV30,-,CAWTGGAHYGYTF,TGTGCCTGGACAGGGGGCGCACACTATGGCTACACCTTC
TRBD1,TRBJ2-7,TRBV28,-,CASSLSQGQYEQYF,TGTGCCAGCAGTTTATCCCAGGGACAGTACGAGCAGTACTTC
TRBD1,TRBJ1-2,TRBV7-2,few,CASSLNRGSYGYTF,TGTGCCAGCAGCTTAAACAGGGGGTCCTATGGCTACACCTTC
-,TRBJ2-3,TRBV27,-,CASRPRDGDTQYF,TGTGCCAGCCGGCCGCGGGATGGAGATACGCAGTATTTT
-,TRBJ2-3,TRBV5-1,-,CASRLSGWGTDTQYF,TGCGCCAGCAGACTCAGCGGGTGGGGCACAGATACGCAGTATTTT
-,TRBJ1-3,TRBV28,once,CASSPNPGRLKVGNTIYF,TGTGCCAGCAGTCCAAATCCGGGACGGTTGAAAGTTGGAAACACCATATATTTT
-,TRBJ2-3,TRBV4-1,-,CASSQDPTPTDTQYF,TGCGCCAGCAGCCAAGATCCCACCCCTACAGATACGCAGTATTTT
-,TRBJ1-5,TRBV6-5,-,CASSYSTQSPSQHF,TGTGCCAGCAGTTACTCGACCCAAAGTCCGTCCCAGCATTTT
-,TRBJ1-1,TRBV6-6,once,CASSYSTGLMNTEAFF,TGTGCCAGCAGTTACTCCACAGGGTTGATGAACACTGAAGCTTTCTTT
TRBD1,TRBJ2-7,TRBV7-2,-,CASSTDRGRSFEQYF,TGTGCCAGCAGCACAGACAGGGGGCGTTCGTTCGAGCAGTACTTC
-,TRBJ2-7,TRBV6-5,-,CASSFRGLPYEQYF,TGTGCCAGCAGTTTTCGCGGGCTACCCTACGAGCAGTACTTC
TRBD1,TRBJ1-4,TRBV7-2,-,CASSLEKGALNEKLFF,TGTGCCAGCAGCTTAGAGAAGGGGGCTCTCAATGAAAAACTGTTTTTT
-,TRBJ1-5,TRBV19,-,CATSRDLGQPQHF,TGTGCCACCTCTCGGGATTTGGGTCAGCCCCAGCATTTT